This T cell receptor beta chain originates from a study of shared clonotypes between healthy human individuals. This table comes from immunoSEQ multiplex PCR, and its TCRdb copy is limited to in-frame clones, with some not included. Among around 2,000,000 clones listed, roughly 96% were seen once. The CDR3 consists of 15 residues. The V gene end was trimmed by 6 bases and the J gene end by 1 base; junction bases not matched to a gene: 7. CDR1 and CDR2 from the germline V gene are SGHRS and YFSETQ. The clonotype was recovered from a man younger than 35 in good health. The chain recombines TRBV5-1 with TRBJ1-1; TRBD1 agrees at 9 bases. The sequenced sample was naive CD4+ T cells sorted from blood. Subset described: CD45RA+ positively selected. CDR3 coding DNA: TGCGCCAGCACCATAACGACAGGGGGGAACACTGAAGCTTTCTTT. Amino acid sequence: CASTITTGGNTEAFF.